This paragraph covers one TCR beta chain sequence. Its antigen is unidentified. This sample is part of a study of T cells expressing NK-cell markers. Whole-study results and caveats: About 1.0-8% of CD8+ T cells in roughly six donors belonged to dominant NKG2C+ clonotypes. Dominance of the CD3+CD56-NKG2C+ fraction by these clonotypes also held in several donors.

This CDR3 spans 15 amino acids. Per germline, CDR1 WNHNN and CDR2 SYGVQD (reference sequence). TCRdb re-called the 5' RACE reads and shows each CDR3 protein once, DNA omitted. The record lists 350,000 to 400,000 distinct CDR3 sequences, of which the ten most abundant hold over 8.5%. Sequenced material: blood T cells: a sorted CD56 or NKG2C T cell subset, CD4+ or CD8+ T cells, or bulk PBMC T cells (not recorded which). This clonotype was sampled from a woman aged 45-65 years in good health. The chain carries TRBV10-1 and TRBJ2-2; TCRdb proposes TRBD1, but this gene call is untestable without DNA. This CDR3 is CASSGQGLRSGELFF.